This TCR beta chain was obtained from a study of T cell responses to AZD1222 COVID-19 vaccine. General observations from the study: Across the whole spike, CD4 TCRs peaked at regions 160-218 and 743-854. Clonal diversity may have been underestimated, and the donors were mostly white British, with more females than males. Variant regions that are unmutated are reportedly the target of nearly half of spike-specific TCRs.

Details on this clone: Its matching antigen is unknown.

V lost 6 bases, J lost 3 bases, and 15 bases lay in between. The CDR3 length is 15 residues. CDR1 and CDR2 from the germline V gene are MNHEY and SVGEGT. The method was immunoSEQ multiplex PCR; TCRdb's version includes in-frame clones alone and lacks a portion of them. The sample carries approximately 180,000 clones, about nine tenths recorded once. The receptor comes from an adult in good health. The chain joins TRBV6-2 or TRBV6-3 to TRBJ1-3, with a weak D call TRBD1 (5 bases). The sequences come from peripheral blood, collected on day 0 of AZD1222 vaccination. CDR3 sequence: CASSRTGTDGNTIYF. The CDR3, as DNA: TGTGCCAGCAGCCGCACCGGGACGGATGGAAACACCATATATTTT.